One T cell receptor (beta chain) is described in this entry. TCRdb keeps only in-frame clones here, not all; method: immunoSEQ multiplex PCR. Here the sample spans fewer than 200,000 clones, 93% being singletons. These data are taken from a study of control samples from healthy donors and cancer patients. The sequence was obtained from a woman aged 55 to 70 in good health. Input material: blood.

The CDR3 is CASSFHNQPQHF. The CDR3 coding sequence is TGTGCCAGCAGCTTTCACAATCAGCCCCAGCATTTT. This chain uses TRBV7-2 with TRBJ1-5; no clear D. Germline values: CDR1 SGHTA, CDR2 FQGNSA. Trimming removed 3 bases at V and 3 bases at J, with 3 bases between. The CDR3 loop spans 12 amino acids.